The 32 T cell receptor beta chains below were found in one sample sequenced in a study of blood T cells in healthy people across ages. Next came a second PCR, run for roughly 6 to 11 cycles, which used a sample-barcoded 5' primer along with a J-beta primer mix. TCRdb independently ran MiXCR on the 5' RACE reads; one entry per CDR3 protein. The sample records 800,000 to 950,000 distinct CDR3 sequences, about 44% being singletons. Sequences were obtained from blood. Source of these receptors: a man younger than 45 in good health.

The V gene is TRBV3-1, the J gene TRBJ1-6, with D uncertain. V gave up 1 base and J gave up 7 bases, with 11 bases separating them. The CDR3 covers 15 residues. Germline CDR1 is LGHDT and CDR2 is YNNKEL (reference sequence). The CDR3 here is CASSQAFGENSPLHF. The CDR3, as DNA: TGTGCCAGCAGCCAAGCTTTTGGGGAGAATTCACCCCTCCACTTT.

V is TRBV29-1 and J is TRBJ2-3; 9 bases fit TRBD2. Germline V gene data show CDR1 as SQVTM and CDR2 as ANQGSEA. CDR3 length: 15 residues. V shed 3 bases, J shed 4 bases, and the junction held 8 bases outside the gene matches. This CDR3 reads CSVEERGVIPDTQYF. CDR3 DNA sequence: TGCAGCGTTGAGGAGCGGGGGGTCATCCCAGATACGCAGTATTTT.

This clonotype was observed a few times. V gene TRBV12-3 or TRBV12-4 combines with J gene TRBJ1-5, with 8 bases matching TRBD1. The CDR3 has 16 residues. With 4 bases clipped from V and 3 bases from J, the junction kept 8 bases outside the gene matches. CDR3 amino acids: CASSSGQAVNNQPQHF. The CDR3 DNA reads TGTGCCAGCAGTTCGGGACAGGCGGTAAACAATCAGCCCCAGCATTTT.

This clonotype has just a few counts. V is TRBV6-5 and J is TRBJ2-1, with D tentatively TRBD1 (6 bases). Germline assignment: CDR1 MNHEY and CDR2 SVGAGI. V was trimmed by 3 bases and J by 5 bases, leaving 8 bases between them. This CDR3 is 13 amino acids long. The CDR3 DNA sequence: TGTGCCAGCAGTTATTCAGGGGACAATGAGCAGTTCTTC. Translating it yields CASSYSGDNEQFF.

The gene calls are TRBV11-2 and TRBJ2-1; 8 nucleotides agree with TRBD2. In germline, CDR1 is SGHAT, CDR2 FQNNGV. The CDR3 is made up of 15 amino acids. V shed 6 bases, J shed 0 bases, and the junction held 4 bases outside the gene matches. The CDR3 region has the DNA TGTGCCAGCAGGGAAAGCGGGAGCTCCTACAATGAGCAGTTCTTC. Its translation is CASRESGSSYNEQFF.

This clonotype was found once. The chain couples TRBV20-1 to TRBJ2-7; possibly TRBD2 for D (5 bases). V lost 4 bases and J lost 0, with 16 bases in between. Per germline, CDR1 DFQATT and CDR2 SNEGSKA (reference sequence). The CDR3 runs 15 residues. In nucleotides, the CDR3 is TGCAGTGCTACAACCGCGGGCGGTAGCTCCTACGAGCAGTACTTC. Protein sequence: CSATTAGGSSYEQYF.

The chain recombines TRBV27 with TRBJ2-3, with a weak D call TRBD1 (5 bases). The V gene's germline CDR1 is MNHEY and CDR2 SMNVEV (reference sequence). V was trimmed by 3 bases and J by 2 bases, leaving 6 bases between them. This CDR3 contains 13 residues. The CDR3 DNA follows: TGTGCCAGCAGTTTTGGGGCCACAGATACGCAGTATTTT. This gives the protein CASSFGATDTQYF.

In this sample, this clonotype turned up a few times. The rearrangement uses TRBV6-2 or TRBV6-3 and TRBJ1-6; D may be TRBD1 (5 bases). Germline values: CDR1 MNHEY, CDR2 SVGEGT. Trimming cost V 5 bases and J 0 bases, with 14 bases left between them. The CDR3 contains 17 residues. The CDR3, as DNA: TGTGCCAGCAGTCGAAGGACAACGAGCTCCTATAATTCACCCCTCCACTTT. It yields the protein CASSRRTTSSYNSPLHF.

This clonotype was counted only a few times. The rearrangement uses TRBV3-1 and TRBJ2-3; D not certain. The germline gives CDR1 LGHDT, CDR2 YNNKEL (reference sequence). The length of the CDR3 is 13 residues. The V end lost 7 bases, the J end lost 4 bases, and 12 bases lay between the germline ends. Here the CDR3 reads CASTLRGADTQYF. CDR3 nucleotides: TGTGCCAGCACCCTCCGTGGGGCAGATACGCAGTATTTT.

The V call is TRBV2, the J call TRBJ2-3, with 7 bases lining up with TRBD2. Germline V CDR1 and CDR2: SNHLY, FYNNEI. This CDR3 is built from 15 residues. The ends lost 1 base at V and 4 bases at J; junction bases unmatched: 5. The CDR3 coding sequence is TGTGCCAGCAGTGAAGAAAGCGGGGTCCCAGATACGCAGTATTTT. It specifies CASSEESGVPDTQYF.

This rearrangement joins TRBV20-1 to TRBJ1-1; no reliable D call. With 7 bases removed from V and 4 bases from J, the gap between germline ends came to 13 bases. The germline CDR1 and CDR2 sequences are DFQATT and SNEGSKA (reference sequence). The CDR3 length is 12 residues. In DNA, the CDR3 is TGCAGTGGGATCACGGTAGGCACTGAAGCTTTCTTT. Its protein product is CSGITVGTEAFF.

The rearrangement uses TRBV3-1 and TRBJ2-2; 10 bases align to TRBD1. CDR3 length equals 18 residues. Germline trimming cut 1 base from V and 5 bases from J; bases unmatched to any gene: 10. CDR1 is LGHDT, CDR2 YNNKEL, per germline (reference sequence). CDR3 amino acids: CASSQGFRDRGWTGELFF. The CDR3 region has the DNA TGTGCCAGCAGCCAAGGATTCCGGGACAGGGGATGGACCGGGGAGCTGTTTTTT. Supplemented by reference TRBV3-1 and TRBJ2-2, the full variable domain reads DTAVSQTPKYLVTQMGNDKSIKCEQNLGHDTMYWYKQDSKKFLKIMFSYNNKELIINETVPNRFSPKSPDKAHLNLHINSLELGDSAVYFCASSQGFRDRGWTGELFFGEGSRLTVL.

This clonotype was counted many times. The genes are TRBV27 and TRBJ2-2; possibly TRBD2 for D (5 bases). CDR3 size: 15 residues. The germline CDR1 and CDR2 sequences are MNHEY and SMNVEV (reference sequence). Trimming shortened V by 1 base and J by 5 bases, and 11 bases separated the two germline ends. Written as DNA, the CDR3 is TGTGCCAGCAGTTTATTGCCGGGAAGGACCGGGGAGCTGTTTTTT. Protein sequence: CASSLLPGRTGELFF.

This clonotype was seen more than once but under ten times. The chain combines TRBV4-1 with TRBJ2-7; no clear D. Germline assignment: CDR1 MGHRA and CDR2 YSYEKL. Trimming removed 4 bases from V and 5 bases from J, with 9 bases in between. The CDR3 runs to 12 residues. The CDR3 nucleotides read TGCGCCAGCAGCCCCTTGGGCGACGAGCAGTACTTC. Translation: CASSPLGDEQYF.

This clonotype was found once. This rearrangement joins TRBV3-1 to TRBJ2-1; 8 bases agree with TRBD2. The germline gives CDR1 LGHDT, CDR2 YNNKEL (reference sequence). The V and J ends lost 1 base and 4 bases, in that order; junction bases with no gene match: 3. The CDR3 runs to 15 residues. The CDR3 sequence is CASSQAGGEYNEQFF. Here the CDR3 DNA reads TGTGCCAGCAGCCAAGCGGGGGGGGAGTACAATGAGCAGTTCTTC.

This chain connects TRBV28 to TRBJ1-5, with 10 bases fitting TRBD1. The V segment lost 2 bases and the J segment 2 bases; nucleotides outside the gene matches: 3. The CDR3 sequence is 16 residues long. Per the germline V gene, CDR1 is MDHEN and CDR2 is SYDVKM. The CDR3 nucleotides read TGTGCCAGCAGTTTACCCGGACAGGGGGGCAATCAGCCCCAGCATTTT. Protein product: CASSLPGQGGNQPQHF. Together with reference TRBV28 and TRBJ1-5, the CDR3 gives the full variable domain: DVKVTQSSRYLVKRTGEKVFLECVQDMDHENMFWYRQDPGLGLRLIYFSYDVKMKEKGDIPEGYSVSREKKERFSLILESASTNQTSMYLCASSLPGQGGNQPQHFGDGTRLSIL.

This clonotype has only a few counts. At one of its ends the junction is not consistent with the germline gene, which may arise from a read error. The J gene is TRBJ2-7, the V gene TRBV28; the D is unclear. Germline lookup yields CDR1 MDHEN and CDR2 SYDVKM. The CDR3 covers 12 residues. CDR3: CASSFESYEQYF. The DNA for the CDR3 is TGCGCCAGCAGCTTCGAGTCCTACGAGCAGTACTTC.

The chain uses TRBV6-5 and TRBJ1-4, with D possibly being TRBD1 (6 bases). V lost 6 bases and J 7 bases, leaving 18 bases between the germline ends. This CDR3 is 15 amino acids long. Germline V gene lookup returns CDR1 MNHEY and CDR2 SVGAGI. Here the CDR3 reads CASRTEGGGGEKLFF. CDR3 coding DNA: TGTGCCAGCAGAACGGAGGGAGGGGGGGGTGAAAAACTGTTTTTT.

The rearrangement links TRBV9 to TRBJ2-1; 7 bases are a match to TRBD1. The CDR3 length is 15 residues. With 4 bases clipped from V and 3 bases from J, the junction kept 7 bases outside the gene matches. CDR1 and CDR2 from the germline V gene are SGDLS and YYNGEE. CDR3 bases: TGTGCCAGCAGCCCCAGGGGACAGTTCTACAATGAGCAGTTCTTC. It translates to CASSPRGQFYNEQFF.

The gene calls are TRBV10-3 and TRBJ1-2; D not certain. The CDR3 runs 13 residues. CDR1 and CDR2 (germline): ENHRY, SYGVKD. Trimming took 1 base from V and 6 from J, leaving 9 bases between them. The CDR3 loop is CAISELGGDGYTF. The CDR3 DNA follows: TGTGCCATCAGTGAGTTGGGCGGCGATGGCTACACCTTC.

The V call is TRBV7-9, the J call TRBJ1-4; the match to TRBD1 covers 7 bases. Germline V lookup: CDR1 SEHNR, CDR2 FQNEAQ (reference sequence). The J segment lost 2 bases and the V segment lost 5 bases, leaving 5 bases of the junction unmatched. This CDR3 comprises 15 residues. The CDR3 is CASSRPTGTNEKLFF. The CDR3 DNA reads as TGTGCCAGCAGCCGACCGACAGGGACTAATGAAAAACTGTTTTTT.

This clonotype was found a few times. V gene TRBV9 combines with J gene TRBJ2-3; D is ambiguous. The V gene's germline CDR1 is SGDLS and CDR2 YYNGEE. The CDR3 is 13 amino acids. Trimming pared 0 bases from V and 7 bases from J, leaving 9 bases between. The CDR3 DNA is TGTGCCAGCAGCGTAGCGTGGGGTAATACGCAGTATTTT. As protein: CASSVAWGNTQYF.

The table lists this clonotype with a few counts. The chain links TRBV7-2 to TRBJ1-4; D gene uncertain. Germline lookup yields CDR1 SGHTA and CDR2 FQGNSA. Deletions cut 5 bases from V and 2 bases from J, with 15 bases between. The CDR3 loop spans 16 amino acids. This CDR3 reads CASSRDLLLTNEKLFF. In DNA form, the CDR3 reads TGTGCCAGCAGCAGGGATCTTTTGCTTACTAATGAAAAACTGTTTTTT.

This clonotype was detected only once. The chain links TRBV2 to TRBJ1-1, with a weak D call TRBD1 (6 bases). Germline lookup yields CDR1 SNHLY and CDR2 FYNNEI. V was shortened by 4 bases and J by 4 bases, with 7 bases between the two germline ends. The CDR3 length is 12 residues. The CDR3 is CASSVRGTEAFF. CDR3 sequence (DNA): TGTGCCAGCAGTGTCAGGGGCACTGAAGCTTTCTTT.

The chain is built from TRBV6-2 or TRBV6-3 and TRBJ2-3; D unresolved. Germline V gene sequence: CDR1 MNHEY, CDR2 SVGEGT. The CDR3 length is 13 residues. Trimming pared 10 bases from V and 1 base from J, leaving 12 bases between. The CDR3 coding sequence is TGTGCCACCTGCCCTGTGGGCACAGATACGCAGTATTTT. Encoded protein: CATCPVGTDTQYF.

The J gene is TRBJ2-1, the V gene TRBV6-2 or TRBV6-3; D perhaps matches TRBD1 (5 bases). Germline V lookup: CDR1 MNHEY, CDR2 SVGEGT. The CDR3 sequence is 17 residues long. The germline V and J ends were trimmed by 2 bases and 0 bases, with 14 bases remaining between them. The DNA for the CDR3 is TGTGCCAGCAGTTACGCTTTAGGGGTCAGCTCCTACAATGAGCAGTTCTTC. Translated, it gives CASSYALGVSSYNEQFF.

The chain employs TRBV6-6 and TRBJ1-1; D gene uncertain. CDR3 length: 12 amino acids. Deletions cut 6 bases from V and 0 bases from J, with 5 bases between. From germline, CDR1 is MNHNY and CDR2 SVGAGI (reference sequence). Here the CDR3 reads CASSHVNTEAFF. Written as DNA, the CDR3 is TGTGCCAGCAGCCACGTGAACACTGAAGCTTTCTTT.

The chain combines TRBV20-1 with TRBJ2-1, with D unresolved. CDR1 and CDR2 (germline): DFQATT, SNEGSKA (reference sequence). This CDR3 is 16 amino acids long. The V gene lost 0 bases and the J gene lost 0 bases, with 12 bases spanning the gap. CDR3 amino acids: CSARERFQHSYNEQFF. The CDR3 DNA is TGCAGTGCTAGAGAACGCTTTCAACACTCCTACAATGAGCAGTTCTTC.

This clonotype was counted only a few times. The chain employs TRBV7-2 and TRBJ2-7, with a possible D match to TRBD1 (6 bases). The V end lost 1 base, the J end lost 2 bases, and 12 bases lay between the germline ends. The CDR3 spans 15 residues. Germline-derived CDR1 and CDR2 are SGHTA and FQGNSA. The CDR3 DNA reads TGTGCCAGCAGCTTAGTACAGGGCAGAGCCTACGAGCAGTACTTC. Amino acids: CASSLVQGRAYEQYF.

The chain recombines TRBV29-1 with TRBJ2-5, with D perhaps assigned TRBD1 or TRBD2 (6 bases each). V lost 6 bases and J 11 bases, leaving 22 bases between the germline ends. This CDR3 has 13 amino acids. Per the germline V gene, CDR1 is SQVTM and CDR2 is ANQGSEA. The CDR3 is CSVESVGGREQYF. The CDR3 nucleotides read TGCAGCGTGGAAAGTGTCGGGGGCCGGGAGCAGTACTTC.

V usage is TRBV4-2 and J usage is TRBJ1-4; D is possibly TRBD1 (5 bases). Germline V gene data show CDR1 as LGHNA and CDR2 as YNFKEQ. The CDR3 is 13 residues long. The V gene lost 6 bases and the J gene lost 6 bases, with 11 bases spanning the gap. The CDR3 protein is CASRVIGDEKLFF. CDR3 coding DNA: TGTGCCAGCAGGGTAATAGGGGATGAAAAACTGTTTTTT.

The chain joins TRBV29-1 to TRBJ1-1, with D uncertain. CDR1 and CDR2 from the germline V gene are SQVTM and ANQGSEA. This CDR3 is 13 amino acids long. Deletions cut 0 bases from V and 6 bases from J, with 11 bases between. CDR3 sequence: CSVEEGGSSEAFF. CDR3 nucleotide sequence: TGCAGCGTTGAAGAGGGCGGAAGTTCTGAAGCTTTCTTT.